A selection of T cell receptor beta chains follows, all from one sample in a study of T cell repertoires in cytomegalovirus infection. TCRdb passed the reads through MiXCR, listing each CDR3 protein once. Among 250,000 or so distinct CDR3 sequences listed, around 9% were seen once. The sequencing input was PBMCs. The receptor source for this set is a human donor in good health (CMV status not recorded). Some clones in this sample may be carry-over from other donors' samples. Both conserved end residues are part of each CDR3. A D gene is named only where the DNA matches it firmly. Clone size is shown for a subset of rows, as once, few, many or a class of expanded clone.

J: TRBJ2-7
size: NA
D: TRBD1
V: TRBV28
CDR3: CASSLRGQGFSEQYF
DNA: TGTGCCAGCAGTTTAAGGGGACAGGGTTTTTCCGAGCAGTACTTC

J: TRBJ1-1
size: few
D: NA
V: TRBV2
CDR3: CASSEVISTEAFF
DNA: TGTGCCAGCAGTGAAGTGATAAGCACTGAAGCTTTCTTT

J: TRBJ2-7
size: many
D: TRBD1
V: TRBV7-8
CDR3: CASSSGQAGSYEQYF
DNA: TGTGCCAGCAGCTCGGGACAGGCGGGCTCCTACGAGCAGTACTTC

J: TRBJ2-3
size: many
D: TRBD2
V: TRBV7-8
CDR3: CASRGRAGVSLGTDTQYF
DNA: TGTGCCAGCAGAGGGAGAGCGGGGGTGTCCTTGGGCACAGATACGCAGTATTTT

J: TRBJ2-1
size: NA
D: TRBD2
V: TRBV28
CDR3: CASSLTGGYNVQFF
DNA: TGTGCCAGCAGTCTTACGGGGGGGTACAATGTGCAGTTCTTC

J: TRBJ1-4
size: few
D: NA
V: TRBV20-1
CDR3: CSAKSIGEKLFF
DNA: TGCAGTGCTAAATCGATCGGTGAAAAACTGTTTTTT

J: TRBJ1-2
size: NA
D: TRBD1
V: TRBV12-3/TRBV12-4
CDR3: CASSRTGRYGYTF
DNA: TGTGCCAGCAGCCGGACAGGGCGTTATGGCTACACCTTC

J: TRBJ2-7
size: NA
D: NA
V: TRBV7-9
CDR3: CASSLAGEEQYF
DNA: TGTGCCAGCAGCTTAGCAGGGGAGGAGCAGTACTTC

J: TRBJ1-1
size: NA
D: NA
V: TRBV6-8
CDR3: CASNYRPGAQNEAFF
DNA: TGTGCCAGCAATTACCGTCCAGGGGCGCAGAATGAAGCTTTCTTT

J: TRBJ1-1
size: NA
D: TRBD1
V: TRBV5-7
CDR3: CAISPIEGQANTEAFF
DNA: TGTGCCATCTCCCCGATTGAGGGACAGGCAAACACTGAAGCTTTCTTT

J: TRBJ2-4
size: few
D: TRBD2
V: TRBV19
CDR3: CASSTSSGLRNIQYF
DNA: TGTGCCAGTTCGACTAGCTCGGGATTGAGGAACATTCAGTACTTC

J: TRBJ2-1
size: NA
D: TRBD2
V: TRBV24-1
CDR3: CATSDDRSRTSGRNEQFF
DNA: TGTGCCACCAGTGATGATAGGTCCCGGACTAGCGGGAGAAATGAGCAGTTCTTC

J: TRBJ1-2
size: many
D: NA
V: TRBV19
CDR3: CASRSLDRPNYGYTF
DNA: TGTGCCAGTAGGAGCCTCGACAGGCCCAACTATGGCTACACCTTC

J: TRBJ1-4
size: few
D: NA
V: TRBV15
CDR3: CATSRDRRSRSEKLFF
DNA: TGTGCCACCAGCAGAGATCGCCGTAGTAGAAGTGAAAAACTGTTTTTT

J: TRBJ2-7
size: few
D: NA
V: TRBV25-1
CDR3: CASSEWDPAGEQYF
DNA: TGTGCCAGCAGTGAGTGGGACCCCGCGGGCGAGCAGTACTTC

J: TRBJ1-2
size: few
D: NA
V: TRBV7-9
CDR3: CASSYFRDSLYGYTF
DNA: TGTGCCAGCAGCTACTTTCGAGACAGCCTCTATGGCTACACCTTC

J: TRBJ1-1
size: few
D: NA
V: TRBV14
CDR3: CASSQELRARMNTEAFF
DNA: TGTGCCAGCAGCCAAGAGTTGAGGGCGAGGATGAACACTGAAGCTTTCTTT

J: TRBJ2-2
size: many
D: TRBD2
V: TRBV7-2
CDR3: CASSLVVGLAGGGTFF
DNA: TGTGCCAGCAGCTTAGTAGTAGGTCTAGCGGGAGGCGGAACGTTTTTT

J: TRBJ2-3
size: few
D: TRBD1
V: TRBV15
CDR3: CATSSHRQGSTDTQYF
DNA: TGTGCCACCAGCAGTCACCGACAGGGGAGCACAGATACGCAGTATTTT

J: TRBJ2-5
size: few
D: TRBD1
V: TRBV7-2
CDR3: CASSLGTGGAQYF
DNA: TGTGCCAGCAGCTTAGGAACAGGGGGCGCCCAGTACTTC

J: TRBJ1-5
size: few
D: NA
V: TRBV12-3/TRBV12-4
CDR3: CASSPVLGGNQPQHF
DNA: TGTGCCAGCAGTCCAGTACTGGGGGGCAATCAGCCCCAGCATTTT

J: TRBJ2-3
size: NA
D: NA
V: TRBV4-2
CDR3: CASSQADSPSTDTQYF
DNA: TGTGCCAGCAGCCAAGCGGATAGCCCATCCACAGATACGCAGTATTTT

J: TRBJ1-3
size: many
D: TRBD1
V: TRBV25-1
CDR3: CASSGQGAPGNTIYF
DNA: TGTGCCAGCAGCGGACAGGGGGCGCCGGGAAACACCATATATTTT

J: TRBJ1-1
size: many
D: NA
V: TRBV19
CDR3: CASSPQGSVTEAFF
DNA: TGTGCCAGTAGCCCACAGGGATCTGTCACTGAAGCTTTCTTT

J: TRBJ2-2
size: NA
D: NA
V: TRBV28
CDR3: CASSSRTLITGELFF
DNA: TGTGCCAGCAGTTCAAGGACCCTTATCACCGGGGAGCTGTTTTTT

J: TRBJ1-2
size: few
D: NA
V: TRBV7-9
CDR3: CASSLRTDSTGGYTF
DNA: TGTGCCAGCAGCTTAAGGACGGATTCCACGGGGGGCTACACCTTC

J: TRBJ1-5
size: NA
D: NA
V: TRBV6-6
CDR3: CASNPSPDISYQPQHF
DNA: TGTGCCAGCAACCCCTCACCTGACATATCCTATCAGCCCCAGCATTTT

J: TRBJ1-3
size: few
D: NA
V: TRBV20-1
CDR3: CSARAQGAGNTIYF
DNA: TGCAGTGCTAGAGCCCAGGGCGCTGGAAACACCATATATTTT

J: TRBJ1-2
size: NA
D: NA
V: TRBV19
CDR3: CASSPQRTANGYTF
DNA: TGTGCCAGTAGTCCCCAGAGGACAGCAAACGGCTACACCTTC

J: TRBJ1-5
size: many
D: NA
V: TRBV7-2
CDR3: CASSPRTGALGQPQHF
DNA: TGTGCCAGCAGCCCCCGGACTGGAGCCTTGGGTCAGCCCCAGCATTTT

J: TRBJ1-6
size: many
D: NA
V: TRBV7-9
CDR3: CASSRAGDNSPLHF
DNA: TGTGCCAGCAGCCGGGCGGGGGATAATTCACCCCTCCACTTT

J: TRBJ1-4
size: many
D: NA
V: TRBV7-2
CDR3: CASSFGNLNEKLFF
DNA: TGTGCCAGCAGCTTTGGGAACCTTAATGAAAAACTGTTTTTT

J: TRBJ1-1
size: many
D: NA
V: TRBV5-1
CDR3: CASSPGSRGTEAFF
DNA: TGCGCCAGCAGTCCCGGGAGTCGAGGGACTGAAGCTTTCTTT

J: TRBJ2-2
size: few
D: NA
V: TRBV30
CDR3: CAWSALSGYTGELFF
DNA: TGTGCCTGGAGCGCGTTATCGGGGTACACCGGGGAGCTGTTTTTT

J: TRBJ1-1
size: many
D: NA
V: TRBV7-7
CDR3: CASSSSWEFLIMNTEAFF
DNA: TGTGCCAGCAGCTCTTCTTGGGAATTCCTAATAATGAACACTGAAGCTTTCTTT

J: TRBJ2-3
size: NA
D: NA
V: TRBV20-1
CDR3: CSLTLPGFTDTQYF
DNA: TGCAGTCTAACCCTCCCCGGATTCACAGATACGCAGTATTTT

J: TRBJ2-7
size: many
D: TRBD1
V: TRBV7-9
CDR3: CASSSGQGEQYF
DNA: TGTGCCAGCAGCTCCGGACAGGGCGAGCAGTACTTC

J: TRBJ1-1
size: NA
D: NA
V: TRBV12-3/TRBV12-4
CDR3: CASTIKQNTEAFF
DNA: TGTGCCAGCACCATAAAACAGAACACTGAAGCTTTCTTT

J: TRBJ2-3
size: few
D: TRBD2
V: TRBV11-2
CDR3: CASSSRRLAGSTDTQYF
DNA: TGTGCCAGCAGCTCCAGAAGGCTAGCGGGGAGCACAGATACGCAGTATTTT

J: TRBJ1-2
size: NA
D: NA
V: TRBV3-1
CDR3: CASSQGLGYTF
DNA: TGTGCCAGCAGCCAAGGACTGGGCTACACCTTC

J: TRBJ2-3
size: many
D: NA
V: TRBV12-3/TRBV12-4
CDR3: CASSLSPTQYF
DNA: TGTGCCAGCAGTCTATCTCCGACGCAGTATTTT

J: TRBJ2-5
size: many
D: NA
V: TRBV7-8
CDR3: CASSPPYLQETQYF
DNA: TGTGCCAGCAGCCCTCCTTACCTCCAAGAGACCCAGTACTTC

J: TRBJ1-5
size: few
D: NA
V: TRBV2
CDR3: CASSEAQGVAQPQHF
DNA: TGTGCCAGCAGTGAAGCGCAAGGGGTAGCTCAGCCCCAGCATTTT

J: TRBJ1-3
size: many
D: TRBD1
V: TRBV28
CDR3: CASSTPNRGSGNTIYF
DNA: TGTGCCAGCAGTACCCCAAACAGGGGCTCTGGAAACACCATATATTTT

J: TRBJ1-6
size: NA
D: TRBD1
V: TRBV28
CDR3: CASDETGGDSPLHF
DNA: TGTGCCAGCGATGAAACAGGGGGCGATTCACCCCTCCACTTT

J: TRBJ2-2
size: many
D: NA
V: TRBV6-1
CDR3: CASRFFDRSGELFF
DNA: TGTGCCAGCAGATTTTTTGACAGGTCCGGGGAGCTGTTTTTT

J: TRBJ2-3
size: many
D: NA
V: TRBV7-2
CDR3: CASSLGGGGRTQYF
DNA: TGTGCCAGCAGCTTAGGAGGCGGAGGCCGTACGCAGTATTTT

J: TRBJ1-1
size: NA
D: TRBD1
V: TRBV6-2/TRBV6-3
CDR3: CASRRTGAQNAEAFF
DNA: TGTGCCAGCAGGAGGACAGGGGCCCAGAACGCTGAAGCTTTCTTT

J: TRBJ1-2
size: few
D: TRBD1
V: TRBV30
CDR3: CAWMRDRPFGYTF
DNA: TGTGCCTGGATGCGGGACAGGCCCTTTGGCTACACCTTC

J: TRBJ1-1
size: many
D: NA
V: TRBV11-2
CDR3: CATGPLSVPEAFF
DNA: TGTGCCACCGGGCCTCTAAGTGTCCCTGAAGCTTTCTTT

J: TRBJ2-3
size: many
D: TRBD2
V: TRBV6-1
CDR3: CASRSHGTSRADTQYF
DNA: TGTGCCAGCAGATCTCACGGGACTAGCAGGGCAGATACGCAGTATTTT

J: TRBJ2-3
size: NA
D: TRBD2
V: TRBV4-3
CDR3: CASSPGLAVTQYF
DNA: TGCGCCAGCAGCCCGGGACTAGCGGTTACGCAGTATTTT

J: TRBJ1-2
size: NA
D: TRBD1
V: TRBV7-6
CDR3: CASSLTGQGASYYGYTF
DNA: TGTGCCAGCAGCTTGACGGGACAGGGGGCTTCCTACTATGGCTACACCTTC